Listed below are T cell receptor beta chains from one sample, sequenced in a study of cytomegalovirus exposure and HLA in healthy donors. This table comes from immunoSEQ multiplex PCR, and its TCRdb copy is limited to in-frame clones, with some not included. The data show 200,000 to 300,000 clones, around 76% seen once. Sequencing input: PBMCs. Every receptor here comes from a woman between 35 and 50 years old in good health and CMV-seropositive. Both conserved end residues are part of each CDR3. Fields, in order: V gene, D gene, J gene, CDR3 protein, CDR3 DNA. D genes are given only for firm matches.

TRBV6-1	-	TRBJ2-7	CASSEVAESYEQYF	TGTGCCAGCAGTGAAGTAGCGGAGTCCTACGAGCAGTACTTC
TRBV4-1	-	TRBJ2-5	CASSQDLRPIKETQYF	TGCGCCAGCAGCCAAGATTTGCGGCCGATAAAAGAGACCCAGTACTTC
TRBV6-5	TRBD1	TRBJ1-2	CASSYSGQGDYTF	TGTGCCAGCAGTTACAGTGGACAGGGGGACTACACCTTC
TRBV29-1	-	TRBJ2-4	CSVPGPGGRYF	TGCAGCGTCCCCGGGCCAGGGGGGAGGTACTTC
TRBV2	-	TRBJ1-1	CATPLQYSNTEAFF	TGTGCCACCCCCCTTCAGTATTCGAACACTGAAGCTTTCTTT
TRBV12-5	TRBD2	TRBJ2-2	CASGFRLAGGAGELFF	TGTGCTAGTGGTTTCAGACTAGCGGGGGGGGCCGGGGAGCTGTTTTTT
TRBV7-3	-	TRBJ2-1	CASSLTGNNEQFF	TGTGCCAGCAGCTTGACAGGTAACAATGAGCAGTTCTTC
TRBV9	-	TRBJ1-5	CASSVANSNQPQHF	TGTGCCAGCAGCGTAGCTAATAGCAATCAGCCCCAGCATTTT
TRBV5-1	-	TRBJ2-2	CASSLAWDNELFF	TGCGCCAGCAGCTTGGCCTGGGACAATGAGCTGTTTTTT
TRBV4-3	TRBD2	TRBJ2-1	CASSQRGGFSEQFF	TGCGCCAGCAGCCAACGGGGGGGGTTTAGTGAGCAGTTCTTC
TRBV19	TRBD1	TRBJ1-5	CASRDRVNQPQHF	TGTGCCAGTCGTGACAGGGTAAATCAGCCCCAGCATTTT
TRBV5-4	TRBD1	TRBJ2-2	CASRRTGDKTGELFF	TGTGCCAGCAGGCGAACAGGGGATAAGACCGGGGAGCTGTTTTTT
TRBV5-8	TRBD1	TRBJ1-6	CAGSLTDRVSPLHF	TGTGCCGGCAGCTTAACCGACAGGGTTTCACCCCTCCACTTT
TRBV2	-	TRBJ1-5	CASSEALRGWTADISNQPQHF	TGTGCCAGCAGTGAAGCGCTTCGTGGGTGGACAGCCGACATTAGCAATCAGCCCCAGCATTTT
TRBV23-1	TRBD1	TRBJ2-2	CASSHWTGGPGNTGELFF	TGCGCCAGCAGTCACTGGACAGGGGGCCCCGGGAACACCGGGGAGCTGTTTTTT
TRBV4-3	-	TRBJ1-1	CASSQELWQMNTEAFF	TGCGCCAGCAGCCAAGAATTGTGGCAGATGAACACTGAAGCTTTCTTT
TRBV2	-	TRBJ2-5	CASIRGETQYF	TGTGCCAGCATACGGGGAGAGACCCAGTACTTC
TRBV27	-	TRBJ1-5	CASSLKSGSLNQPQHF	TGTGCCAGCAGTTTAAAGTCCGGGAGCCTCAATCAGCCCCAGCATTTT